This T cell receptor (beta chain) was documented in a study of T-cell memory formation after mild COVID-19. Study summary: Among the donors, TCR clusters were largely specific to each donor. Study-level results: There were some responding clones in pre-infection memory, which suggested that cross-reactive memory had joined.

Germline CDR1 is SEHNR and CDR2 is FQNEAQ (reference sequence). The CDR3 is 15 residues long. The ends were cut back, 1 base at V and 3 bases at J, with 12 bases in the middle. This clonotype was observed many times. Its antigen is currently unknown. Constant-segment primers served in 5'RACE that generated TCR alpha and TCR beta cDNA libraries bearing sample barcodes and UMIs. Each CDR3 protein is one row after TCRdb ran MiXCR on the 5' RACE reads. The table lists about 360,000 distinct CDR3 sequences, roughly an eighth of them singletons. The chain joins TRBV7-9 to TRBJ1-2, with D unresolved. The sample was PBMCs or a T cell subset sorted from them (not recorded which). This TCR was recovered from a man aged 18-30 years who had mild COVID-19 (a few samples of this study predate the infection). Cell type and time point are not known. The CDR3 protein is CASSLGAGSDYGYTF. In DNA, the CDR3 is TGTGCCAGCAGCTTAGGGGCAGGATCTGACTATGGCTACACCTTC.